A selection of T cell receptor beta chains follows, all from one sample in a study of cytomegalovirus exposure and HLA in healthy donors. Some clones are missing from TCRdb's copy, which holds only in-frame ones; the method was immunoSEQ multiplex PCR. The sample lists about 120,000 clones, over 6.5% seen once, with less than 6.5% in the top ten. Sequencing used PBMCs. The receptors derive from a woman aged 40 to 55 in good health and CMV-seropositive. The CDR3 runs from the conserved cysteine through the conserved F or W. D genes are given only for firm matches. The size field is filled for only some rows; it gives once, few, many or a size class.

V gene,clone size,J gene,D gene,CDR3 protein,CDR3 DNA
TRBV6-4,.,TRBJ2-3,TRBD2,CASSEDSGGATDTQYF,TGTGCCAGCAGTGAGGATAGCGGGGGGGCCACAGATACGCAGTATTTT
TRBV7-8,few,TRBJ2-7,TRBD1,CASSSKAGTGTYEQYF,TGTGCCAGCAGTTCCAAAGCTGGGACAGGGACCTACGAGCAGTACTTC
TRBV5-1,few,TRBJ2-7,TRBD1,CASSLGSQGAGYEQYF,TGCGCCAGCAGCTTGGGGTCACAGGGGGCGGGCTACGAGCAGTACTTC
TRBV28,few,TRBJ1-5,.,CASSYDWLGQPQHF,TGTGCCAGCAGTTACGACTGGCTAGGTCAGCCCCAGCATTTT
TRBV30,.,TRBJ1-1,.,CAWNQGSTEAFF,TGTGCCTGGAATCAGGGGAGTACTGAAGCTTTCTTT
TRBV5-1,.,TRBJ1-1,TRBD1,CASSLDLQGAGTEAFF,TGCGCCAGCAGCTTGGACCTACAGGGGGCCGGGACTGAAGCTTTCTTT
TRBV5-1,.,TRBJ2-3,.,CASSLSVTETDTQYF,TGCGCCAGCAGCTTATCGGTCACAGAAACAGATACGCAGTATTTT
TRBV7-9,.,TRBJ1-2,TRBD1,CASATGAPNYGYTF,TGTGCCAGTGCTACAGGGGCCCCCAACTATGGCTACACCTTC
TRBV25-1,.,TRBJ1-2,.,CAIKTGGDGYTF,TGTGCCATCAAGACGGGAGGGGATGGCTACACCTTC
TRBV5-1,.,TRBJ2-3,TRBD2,CASSFLAGSSTDTQYF,TGCGCCAGCAGCTTCTTAGCGGGCAGCAGCACAGATACGCAGTATTTT
TRBV28,.,TRBJ2-1,TRBD2,CASSLSPSWTSGVPNQFF,TGTGCCAGCAGTTTATCTCCTTCCTGGACTAGCGGGGTACCTAATCAGTTCTTC
TRBV9,.,TRBJ2-3,.,CASSVEGPSTDTQYF,TGTGCCAGCAGCGTAGAGGGGCCCAGCACAGATACGCAGTATTTT
TRBV10-3,.,TRBJ2-5,TRBD1,CAIRTGTGKETQYF,TGTGCCATCAGGACCGGGACAGGGAAAGAGACCCAGTACTTC
TRBV14,few,TRBJ1-5,TRBD1,CASSPGQGRNQPQHF,TGTGCCAGCAGCCCGGGACAGGGTAGGAATCAGCCCCAGCATTTT
TRBV28,few,TRBJ1-5,TRBD1,CASYEAGTGFQPQHF,TGTGCCAGTTACGAGGCCGGGACAGGGTTTCAGCCCCAGCATTTT
TRBV7-2,.,TRBJ1-1,.,CASSLYGPREGTEAFF,TGTGCCAGCAGCTTATATGGCCCTCGGGAGGGCACTGAAGCTTTCTTT
TRBV2,few,TRBJ2-7,.,CASSRGAGTYEQYF,TGTGCCAGTTCAAGGGGCGCGGGGACCTACGAGCAGTACTTC
TRBV19,few,TRBJ2-4,.,CASSITGTRSPGLDF,TGTGCCAGTAGTATAACCGGGACAAGAAGCCCGGGTTTGGACTTC
TRBV6-5,few,TRBJ2-3,.,CASSPGDKRTDTQYF,TGTGCCAGCAGCCCTGGGGACAAACGCACAGATACGCAGTATTTT
TRBV29-1,few,TRBJ2-1,TRBD2,CSVEAGGINEQFF,TGCAGCGTTGAAGCGGGGGGGATTAATGAGCAGTTCTTC
TRBV29-1,.,TRBJ1-1,.,CSVEEQGPNTEAFF,TGCAGCGTTGAAGAACAGGGCCCGAACACTGAAGCTTTCTTT
TRBV7-3,.,TRBJ2-7,.,CASSPKTTGSEQYF,TGTGCCAGCAGCCCCAAGACAACAGGGTCCGAGCAGTACTTC
TRBV18,.,TRBJ2-5,TRBD1,CASSAQGQGARETQYF,TGTGCCAGCTCAGCCCAGGGACAGGGGGCGAGGGAGACCCAGTACTTC
TRBV30,once,TRBJ1-1,TRBD1,CAWYKGGYTEAFF,TGTGCCTGGTATAAAGGGGGCTATACTGAAGCTTTCTTT
TRBV5-1,.,TRBJ1-1,.,CASSSTGPNTEAFF,TGCGCCAGCAGCTCTACCGGTCCTAACACTGAAGCTTTCTTT
TRBV5-5,.,TRBJ1-2,.,CASSLGTATYGYTF,TGTGCCAGCAGCTTGGGGACAGCTACCTATGGCTACACCTTC
TRBV5-1,few,TRBJ2-1,TRBD1,CASSLLRGPNEQFF,TGCGCCAGCAGCTTGCTCAGGGGGCCTAATGAGCAGTTCTTC
TRBV2,few,TRBJ1-6,.,CASSPLPARSPLHF,TGTGCCAGCAGTCCACTCCCGGCTAGGTCACCCCTCCACTTT
TRBV10-3,few,TRBJ2-1,TRBD2,CAIGGEVRHGNEQFF,TGTGCCATCGGGGGGGAAGTCCGGCATGGCAATGAGCAGTTCTTC
TRBV4-2,few,TRBJ1-4,TRBD1,CASSQDIGTENEKLFF,TGTGCCAGCAGCCAAGATATAGGGACAGAAAATGAAAAACTGTTTTTT
TRBV6-5,few,TRBJ1-3,.,CASSLTGNSGNTIYF,TGTGCCAGCAGTTTAACAGGGAACTCTGGAAACACCATATATTTT
TRBV9,.,TRBJ2-7,.,CASSPLTGPEQYF,TGTGCCAGCAGCCCTCTCACAGGGCCCGAGCAGTACTTC
TRBV7-2,few,TRBJ2-7,TRBD2,CASSLSGGSSYEQYF,TGTGCCAGCAGCTTGTCGGGGGGGAGCTCCTACGAGCAGTACTTC
TRBV27,.,TRBJ1-4,.,CASKRYSGEKLFF,TGTGCCAGCAAACGTTACTCGGGTGAAAAACTGTTTTTT
TRBV7-6,few,TRBJ1-1,.,CASSRGHMNTEAFF,TGTGCCAGCAGCCGGGGACACATGAACACTGAAGCTTTCTTT
TRBV7-2,few,TRBJ1-2,.,CASSWGVGVNYGYTF,TGTGCCAGCAGCTGGGGGGTGGGGGTCAACTATGGCTACACCTTC
TRBV7-7,.,TRBJ1-1,.,CASSFGENTEAFF,TGTGCCAGCAGCTTCGGAGAGAACACTGAAGCTTTCTTT
TRBV5-4,few,TRBJ1-2,.,CASSLVGGQGYTF,TGTGCCAGCAGCTTGGTCGGGGGGCAAGGCTACACCTTC
TRBV6-1,few,TRBJ2-1,TRBD1,CASSGGTGGAYNEQFF,TGTGCCAGCAGTGGAGGGACAGGGGGTGCCTACAATGAGCAGTTCTTC
TRBV5-1,few,TRBJ2-7,TRBD1,CASSLHGQGQGFYEQYF,TGCGCCAGCAGCCTTCACGGCCAGGGACAGGGGTTCTACGAGCAGTACTTC
TRBV5-1,.,TRBJ2-7,.,CASSLEGQGSDEQYF,TGCGCCAGCAGCTTGGAGGGTCAGGGCTCGGACGAGCAGTACTTC
TRBV7-8,few,TRBJ1-5,TRBD1,CASSTRQGQGRNQPQHF,TGTGCCAGCAGCACACGCCAGGGACAGGGTCGGAATCAGCCCCAGCATTTT